This T cell receptor beta chain was found in a study of T-cell reconstitution after alpha-beta-depleted transplantation in children. As it was prepared, the TCRbeta library received unique molecular identifiers. Each CDR3 protein is one row after TCRdb ran MiXCR on the PCR reads. The repertoire holds around 92,000 distinct CDR3 sequences, with 9.5% to 15% as singletons. V was trimmed by 2 bases and J by 5 bases, leaving 15 bases between them. CDR3 length equals 14 residues. CDR1 and CDR2 from the germline V gene are DFQATT and SNEGSKA (reference sequence). The material was PBMCs from the stem cell graft donor, obtained from the stem cell graft. V usage is TRBV20-1 and J usage is TRBJ1-2; the D is unclear. This sequence originates from a human donor who donated a stem cell graft to a child with inherited bone marrow failure. CDR3 in DNA: TGCAGTGCTAGAACAGTGGGCGGGCCGTATGGCTACACCTTC. Its translation: CSARTVGGPYGYTF.